Detailed here is one T cell receptor beta chain. The antigen is undetermined. The data are from a study of vaccination effects on CD4 cells after COVID-19. The repertoire was sequenced with immunoSEQ multiplex PCR; TCRdb's copy has only in-frame clones and lacks some. The sample contains over 25,000 clones, around 75% of which appear only once. Germline values: CDR1 SNHLY, CDR2 FYNNEI. The CDR3 contains 15 residues. The junction had 10 bases not matched to a gene; V was cut back by 6 bases and J by 10 bases. In the ViraFEST assay, antigen-specific CD4+ clonotypes were identified by expansion after peptide-pool stimulation. When around 9 days of culture had elapsed, CD4+ T cells were isolated. Vaccine recipients, nucleocapsid antibody negative, had no prior SARS-CoV-2 infection.

The sample here was CD4+ T cells from PBMCs cultured with HCoV-NL63 spike peptides, taken before COVID-19 vaccination. The receptor comes from a human donor who received a COVID-19 vaccine. The chain uses TRBV2 and TRBJ2-1; TRBD2 agrees at 12 bases. CDR3 residues: CASRYLAGGRREQFF. The CDR3 DNA reads TGTGCCAGCAGGTACCTAGCGGGAGGGCGAAGGGAGCAGTTCTTC.